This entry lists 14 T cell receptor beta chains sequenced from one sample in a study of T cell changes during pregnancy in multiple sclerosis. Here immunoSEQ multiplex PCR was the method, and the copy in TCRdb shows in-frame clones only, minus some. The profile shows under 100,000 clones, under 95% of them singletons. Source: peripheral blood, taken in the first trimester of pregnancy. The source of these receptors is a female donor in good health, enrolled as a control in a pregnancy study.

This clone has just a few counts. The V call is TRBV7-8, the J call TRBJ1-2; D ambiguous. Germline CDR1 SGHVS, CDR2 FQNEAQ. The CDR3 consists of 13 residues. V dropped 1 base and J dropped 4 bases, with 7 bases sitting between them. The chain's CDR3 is CASSLGEAYGYTF. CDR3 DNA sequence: TGTGCCAGCAGCTTAGGGGAGGCCTATGGCTACACCTTC.

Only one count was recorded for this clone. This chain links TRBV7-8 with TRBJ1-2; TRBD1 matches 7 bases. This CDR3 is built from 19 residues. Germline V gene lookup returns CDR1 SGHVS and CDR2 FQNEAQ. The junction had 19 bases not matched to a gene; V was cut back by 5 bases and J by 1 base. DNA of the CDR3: TGTGCCAGCAGCGTTAGCGGACAGGAGCCACCCGTCTTTAACTATGGCTACACCTTC. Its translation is CASSVSGQEPPVFNYGYTF. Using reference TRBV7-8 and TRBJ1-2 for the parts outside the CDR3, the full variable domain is GAGVSQSPRYKVAKRGQDVALRCDPISGHVSLFWYQQALGQGPEFLTYFQNEAQLDKSGLPSDRFFAERPEGSVSTLKIQRTQQEDSAVYLCASSVSGQEPPVFNYGYTFGSGTRLTVV.

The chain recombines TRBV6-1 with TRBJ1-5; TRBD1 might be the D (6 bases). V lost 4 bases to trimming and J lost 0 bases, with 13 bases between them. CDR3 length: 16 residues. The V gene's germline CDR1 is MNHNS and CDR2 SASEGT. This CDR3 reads CASSAQGGYSNQPQHF. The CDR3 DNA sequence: TGTGCCAGCAGTGCCCAAGGGGGTTATAGCAATCAGCCCCAGCATTTT.

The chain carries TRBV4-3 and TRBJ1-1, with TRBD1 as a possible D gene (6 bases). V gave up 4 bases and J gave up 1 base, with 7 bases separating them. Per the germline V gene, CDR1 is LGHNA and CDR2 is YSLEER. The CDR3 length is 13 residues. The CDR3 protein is CASSLDRNTEAFF. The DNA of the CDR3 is TGCGCCAGCAGCCTGGACAGGAACACTGAAGCTTTCTTT.

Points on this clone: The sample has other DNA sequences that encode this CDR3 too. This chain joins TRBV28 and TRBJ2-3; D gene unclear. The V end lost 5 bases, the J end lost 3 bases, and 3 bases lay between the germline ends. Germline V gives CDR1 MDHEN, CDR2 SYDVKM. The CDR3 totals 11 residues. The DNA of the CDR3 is TGTGCCAGCAGTCGGACAGATACGCAGTATTTT. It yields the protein CASSRTDTQYF.

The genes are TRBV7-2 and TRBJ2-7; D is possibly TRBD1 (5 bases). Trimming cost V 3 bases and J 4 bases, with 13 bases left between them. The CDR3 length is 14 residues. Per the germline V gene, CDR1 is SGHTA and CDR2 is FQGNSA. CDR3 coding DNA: TGTGCCAGCAGCTTGACCGGCAGGGCTTACGAGCAGTACTTC. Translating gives CASSLTGRAYEQYF.

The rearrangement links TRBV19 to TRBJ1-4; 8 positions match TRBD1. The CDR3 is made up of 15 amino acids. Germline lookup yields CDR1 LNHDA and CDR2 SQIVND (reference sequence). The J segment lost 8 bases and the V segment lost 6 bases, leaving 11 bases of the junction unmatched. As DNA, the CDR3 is TGTGCCAGTAGAGACAGGGGCGGGGAAGAAGAAAAACTGTTTTTT. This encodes CASRDRGGEEEKLFF.

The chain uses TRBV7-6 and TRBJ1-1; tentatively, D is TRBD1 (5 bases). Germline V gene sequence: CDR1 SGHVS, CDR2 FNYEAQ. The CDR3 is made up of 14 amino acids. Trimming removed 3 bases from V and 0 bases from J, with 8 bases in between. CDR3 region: CASSFQGMNTEAFF. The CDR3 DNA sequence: TGTGCCAGCAGCTTCCAGGGCATGAACACTGAAGCTTTCTTT.

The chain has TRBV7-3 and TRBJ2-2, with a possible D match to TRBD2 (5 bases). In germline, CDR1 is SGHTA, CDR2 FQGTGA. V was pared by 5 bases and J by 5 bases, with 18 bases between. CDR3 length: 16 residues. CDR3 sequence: CASSTSTPRGTGELFF. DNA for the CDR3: TGTGCCAGCAGCACGTCGACACCCCGAGGGACCGGGGAGCTGTTTTTT. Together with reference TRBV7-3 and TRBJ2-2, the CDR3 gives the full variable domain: GAGVSQTPSNKVTEKGKYVELRCDPISGHTALYWYRQSLGQGPEFLIYFQGTGAADDSGLPNDRFFAVRPEGSVSTLKIQRTERGDSAVYLCASSTSTPRGTGELFFGEGSRLTVL.

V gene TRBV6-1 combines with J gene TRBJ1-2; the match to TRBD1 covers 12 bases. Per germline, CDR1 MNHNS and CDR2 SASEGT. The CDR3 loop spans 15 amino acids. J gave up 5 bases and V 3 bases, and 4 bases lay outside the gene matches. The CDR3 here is CASSDGTGGIYGYTF. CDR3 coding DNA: TGTGCCAGCAGTGACGGGACAGGGGGCATATATGGCTACACCTTC.

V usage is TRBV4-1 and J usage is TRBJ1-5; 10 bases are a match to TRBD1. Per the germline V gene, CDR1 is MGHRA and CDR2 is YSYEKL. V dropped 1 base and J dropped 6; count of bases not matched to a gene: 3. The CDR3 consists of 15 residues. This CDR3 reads CASSQGDRGRQPQHF. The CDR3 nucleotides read TGCGCCAGCAGCCAAGGAGACAGGGGGCGTCAGCCCCAGCATTTT.

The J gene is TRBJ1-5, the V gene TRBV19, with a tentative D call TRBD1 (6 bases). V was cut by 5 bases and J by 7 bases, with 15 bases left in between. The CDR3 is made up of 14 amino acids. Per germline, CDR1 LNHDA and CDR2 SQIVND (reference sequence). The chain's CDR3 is CASSSGALGQPQHF. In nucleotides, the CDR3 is TGTGCCAGTAGTTCAGGGGCACTGGGCCAGCCCCAGCATTTT.

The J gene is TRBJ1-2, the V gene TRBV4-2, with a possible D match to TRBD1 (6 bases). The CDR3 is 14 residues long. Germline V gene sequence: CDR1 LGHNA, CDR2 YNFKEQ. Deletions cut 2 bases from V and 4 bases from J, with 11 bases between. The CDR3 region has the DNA TGTGCCAGCAGCCAAAACCGACAGGTCTATGGCTACACCTTC. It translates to CASSQNRQVYGYTF.

The CDR3 DNA follows: TGTGCCAGCAGCGTAGAGGCAGGGAGGGGCACTGAAGCTTTCTTT. Its translation is CASSVEAGRGTEAFF. This chain uses TRBV9 with TRBJ1-1, with TRBD1 as a possible D gene (5 bases). The CDR3 covers 15 residues. Germline values: CDR1 SGDLS, CDR2 YYNGEE. V lost 0 bases, J lost 4 bases, and 13 bases lay in between.